This T cell receptor (beta chain) is drawn from a study of tumor-infiltrating lymphocytes in localized non-small cell lung cancer. Whole-study context: Some samples were collected after neoadjuvant chemotherapy; smokers, never-smokers and several histologies were included. General study findings and limits: Available tissue quantity limited TCR sequencing to a patient subset. IM1 and IM2 tumors showed no difference in T-cell fraction.

This CDR3 has 16 amino acids. Germline assignment: CDR1 SGDLS and CDR2 YYNGEE. The V segment lost 4 bases and the J segment 5 bases; nucleotides outside the gene matches: 13. Measured with immunoSEQ multiplex PCR; TCRdb has only the in-frame clones, and not every one. The sample yields around 13,000 clones, roughly 70% seen once. As concerns this clone: Antigen: not known.

This sequence was found in a human donor with non-small cell lung cancer. The chain employs TRBV9 and TRBJ2-5; 8 nucleotides line up with TRBD2. The sample comprised lung tumor tissue. CDR3: CASSPRPGTRFETQYF. Here the CDR3 DNA reads TGTGCCAGCAGCCCCCGTCCCGGGACTAGATTTGAGACCCAGTACTTC.